Included here is one T cell receptor (beta chain) sequence, with context. These data are taken from a study of CD8 T cells in Susac syndrome. The study sequenced TCR beta in blood CD8+ and CD4+ T cells. FACS enriched CD8+ TEMRA cells, while bulk CD8+ and CD4+ were negatively isolated. The RNA, roughly 0.45 to 1 ug, was put through reverse transcription using random hexamers. TCRdb reanalysed the immunoSEQ multiplex PCR reads using MiXCR and keeps one entry per CDR3 protein. This sample yields some 150,000 distinct CDR3 sequences, of which 95% are seen a single time; roughly 0.15% belongs to the top ten. The ends were cut back, 5 bases at V and 6 bases at J, with 10 bases in the middle. CDR1 is GTSNPN and CDR2 is SVGIG in the germline V gene (reference sequence). The CDR3 length is 12 residues.

The receptor comes from a human donor with multiple sclerosis. Specimen: CD8+ T cells from PBMCs. This sequence joins TRBV30 and TRBJ2-2; TRBD2 might be the D (5 bases). CDR3 coding DNA: TGTGCCTGGGGACTCGAGTCCGGGGAGCTGTTTTTT. Its translation is CAWGLESGELFF.